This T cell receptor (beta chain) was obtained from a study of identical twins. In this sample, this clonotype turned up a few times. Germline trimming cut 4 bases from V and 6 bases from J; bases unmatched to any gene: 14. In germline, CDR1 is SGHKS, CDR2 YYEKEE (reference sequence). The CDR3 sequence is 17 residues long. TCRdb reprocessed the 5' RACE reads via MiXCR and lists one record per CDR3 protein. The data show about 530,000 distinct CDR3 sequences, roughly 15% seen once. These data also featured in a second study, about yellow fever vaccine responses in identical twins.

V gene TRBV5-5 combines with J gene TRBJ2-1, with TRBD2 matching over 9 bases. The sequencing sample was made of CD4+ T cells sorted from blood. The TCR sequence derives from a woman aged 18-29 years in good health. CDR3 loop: CASSPRAGGPSVNEQFF. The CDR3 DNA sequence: TGTGCCAGCAGCCCCCGGGCGGGGGGGCCGTCAGTCAATGAGCAGTTCTTC.